These 18 T cell receptor beta chains share one sample of origin, sequenced in a study of blood T cell repertoires in COVID-19. Generated by immunoSEQ multiplex PCR, the TCRdb table keeps only in-frame clones and is missing some. The sample lists about 170,000 clones, just over 90% occurring once. Specimen: peripheral blood. All receptors come from a man between 18 and 35 years old with COVID-19, enrolled during active disease.

The V gene is TRBV19, the J gene TRBJ2-7, with D maybe TRBD2 (6 bases). CDR1 is LNHDA, CDR2 SQIVND, per germline (reference sequence). The CDR3 loop spans 16 amino acids. Trimming removed 5 bases from V and 0 bases from J, with 17 bases in between. CDR3 sequence: CASSVTLGSSSYEQYF. CDR3 nucleotide sequence: TGTGCCAGTAGTGTAACTCTCGGGAGCAGCTCCTACGAGCAGTACTTC.

V usage is TRBV5-6 and J usage is TRBJ2-5; tentative D call: TRBD2 (5 bases). Germline V gene data show CDR1 as SGHDT and CDR2 as YYEEEE. The CDR3 is 11 amino acids. V lost 4 bases and J 8 bases, leaving 9 bases between the germline ends. The CDR3 DNA follows: TGTGCCAGCAGCGCGGAGGAAACCCAGTACTTC. It specifies CASSAEETQYF.

CDR3 bases: TGTGCCAGCAGCCTGAGAGCGGGAGTCTACAATGAGCAGTTCTTC. Translation gives CASSLRAGVYNEQFF. This chain links TRBV4-2 with TRBJ2-1; 8 positions agree with TRBD2. V was pared by 4 bases and J by 3 bases, with 5 bases of the junction left unmatched. The CDR3 is made up of 15 amino acids. CDR1 LGHNA and CDR2 YNFKEQ come from the germline V gene.

This clone has only one observation. This rearrangement joins TRBV5-5 to TRBJ1-6; 8 bases fit TRBD1. From germline, CDR1 is SGHKS and CDR2 YYEKEE (reference sequence). J was trimmed by 9 bases and V by 2 bases; bases with no gene match: 4. The CDR3 runs 14 residues. CDR3 protein: CASSLGTGGSPLHF. The CDR3 nucleotides are TGTGCCAGCAGCTTAGGGACAGGAGGTTCACCCCTCCACTTT. The full variable domain, its missing parts supplied by reference TRBV5-5 and TRBJ1-6, is DAGVTQSPTHLIKTRGQQVTLRCSPISGHKSVSWYQQVLGQGPQFIFQYYEKEERGRGNFPDRFSARQFPNYSSELNVNALLLGDSALYLCASSLGTGGSPLHFGNGTRLTVT.

The chain has TRBV27 and TRBJ2-3, with D possibly matching TRBD1 (6 bases). The V end lost 5 bases, the J end lost 1 base, and 16 bases lay between the germline ends. The CDR3 has 16 residues. Per the germline V gene, CDR1 is MNHEY and CDR2 is SMNVEV (reference sequence). CDR3 sequence reads: CASSPAGQPGTDTQYF. The CDR3 region has the DNA TGTGCCAGCAGTCCGGCTGGACAGCCGGGCACAGATACGCAGTATTTT.

J is TRBJ2-2 and V is TRBV24-1; possibly TRBD2 for D (5 bases). CDR1 is KGHDR, CDR2 SFDVKD, per germline. V shed 1 base and J shed 7 bases, with 6 bases lying between them. CDR3 size: 13 residues. The CDR3 sequence is CATSDFGSGELFF. DNA for the CDR3: TGTGCCACCAGTGATTTTGGGAGCGGGGAGCTGTTTTTT.

The rearrangement links TRBV5-1 to TRBJ1-1; D uncertain. CDR1 and CDR2 (germline): SGHRS, YFSETQ. This CDR3 is built from 14 residues. The V gene lost 0 bases and the J gene lost 4 bases, with 10 bases spanning the gap. The CDR3 nucleotides are TGCGCCAGCAGCTTGGGTCCGGGGTCCACTGAAGCTTTCTTT. Its translation is CASSLGPGSTEAFF.

The chain combines TRBV7-8 with TRBJ2-1, with 7 bases fitting TRBD2. Germline CDR1 and CDR2: SGHVS and FQNEAQ. V shed 4 bases, J shed 7 bases, and the junction held 4 bases outside the gene matches. The CDR3 totals 13 residues. CDR3 sequence: CASSSRLANEQFF. CDR3 in DNA: TGTGCCAGCAGCTCCAGACTAGCAAATGAGCAGTTCTTC.

This clone showed up just once. V gene TRBV7-9 combines with J gene TRBJ2-1; 10 bases agree with TRBD2. Germline lookup yields CDR1 SEHNR and CDR2 FQNEAQ (reference sequence). The CDR3 length is 18 residues. Trimming at V came to 3 bases and at J to 3 bases, leaving 11 bases not matched to a gene. The CDR3 coding sequence is TGTGCCAGCAGCTTTACTATCCGGACTAGCGGCATCTACAATGAGCAGTTCTTC. This sequence encodes CASSFTIRTSGIYNEQFF.

This clone appeared a single time. The CDR3 bases are TGCGCCAGCAGCCTCCGACTGTTCAGAAGCTCCTACAATGAGCAGTTCTTC. This gives the protein CASSLRLFRSSYNEQFF. The chain employs TRBV4-3 and TRBJ2-1; D gene uncertain. CDR1 and CDR2 (germline): LGHNA, YSLEER. The ends were cut back, 4 bases at V and 0 bases at J, with 16 bases in the middle. This CDR3 contains 17 residues.

The V and J genes are TRBV9 and TRBJ2-7, with D possibly being TRBD2 (6 bases). The germline V gene encodes CDR1 SGDLS and CDR2 YYNGEE. CDR3 length: 14 residues. V was shortened by 4 bases and J by 3 bases, with 14 bases between the two germline ends. The CDR3 nucleotides read TGTGCCAGCAGCCCCCAGGGTAGCGGCTACGAGCAGTACTTC. Translation: CASSPQGSGYEQYF.

The chain has TRBV2 and TRBJ2-1; 12 bases agree with TRBD1. The germline CDR1 and CDR2 sequences are SNHLY and FYNNEI. CDR3 length: 17 residues. Trimming at V came to 11 bases and at J to 4 bases, leaving 15 bases not matched to a gene. CDR3 sequence: CAVPGQGAASGYNEQFF. In nucleotides, the CDR3 is TGTGCCGTACCGGGACAGGGGGCTGCTAGCGGTTACAATGAGCAGTTCTTC.

The chain has TRBV5-1 and TRBJ2-5, with TRBD2 as a possible D gene (5 bases). The CDR3 has 15 residues. CDR1 and CDR2 from the germline V gene are SGHRS and YFSETQ. V lost 4 bases to trimming and J lost 2 bases, with 15 bases between them. CDR3 sequence: CASSRSITGQETQYF. The DNA of the CDR3 is TGCGCCAGCAGCCGATCGATTACGGGGCAAGAGACCCAGTACTTC.

The V and J genes are TRBV10-3 and TRBJ2-1, with 11 bases lining up with TRBD2. The V gene end was trimmed by 1 base and the J gene end by 6 bases; junction bases not matched to a gene: 5. The CDR3 is 16 residues long. Germline assignment: CDR1 ENHRY and CDR2 SYGVKD. In DNA, the CDR3 is TGTGCCATCAGTGAGTGGGGGCTAGCGGGAGGCAATGAGCAGTTCTTC. It codes for CAISEWGLAGGNEQFF.

Remarks on this clone: Other nucleotide sequences in the sample specify the same CDR3. CDR3 sequence: CASSQATGTGELFF. The CDR3, as DNA: TGCGCCAGCAGCCAAGCTACAGGGACCGGGGAGCTGTTTTTT. J is TRBJ2-2 and V is TRBV4-3, with a tentative D call TRBD1 (6 bases). CDR1 and CDR2 from the germline V gene are LGHNA and YSLEER. The CDR3 contains 14 residues. The V gene lost 1 base and the J gene lost 5 bases, with 8 bases spanning the gap.

The chain employs TRBV29-1 and TRBJ2-7; the D gene is possibly TRBD2 (5 bases). Trimming left V 6 bases short and J 7 bases short, with 13 bases between. The CDR3 contains 11 residues. Per the germline V gene, CDR1 is SQVTM and CDR2 is ANQGSEA. Written as DNA, the CDR3 is TGCAGCGTGCGACTATCCGGGGAGCAGTACTTC. It is translated as CSVRLSGEQYF.

This clone was counted a single time. The gene calls are TRBV2 and TRBJ1-3; weak D call: TRBD1 (6 bases). Per the germline V gene, CDR1 is SNHLY and CDR2 is FYNNEI. CDR3 length: 14 amino acids. V lost 9 bases, J lost 0 bases, and 12 bases lay in between. The CDR3, as DNA: TGTGCCAGTAACGAACAGGGCTCTGGAAACACCATATATTTT. Translation gives CASNEQGSGNTIYF.

The chain couples TRBV9 to TRBJ1-6; a possible D gene is TRBD1 (5 bases). CDR1 and CDR2 (germline): SGDLS, YYNGEE. CDR3 length: 14 residues. The germline V and J ends were trimmed by 3 bases and 7 bases, with 11 bases remaining between them. CDR3 amino acids: CASSERQLNSPLHF. The CDR3 region has the DNA TGTGCCAGCAGCGAGCGACAGCTAAATTCACCCCTCCACTTT.